The T cell receptor beta chain described here comes from a study of radiotherapy plus CTLA-4 blockade in lung cancer. Measured with immunoSEQ multiplex PCR; TCRdb has only the in-frame clones, and not every one. The table includes approximately 89,000 clones, about 79% detected once. A single count supports this clone. Germline V lookup: CDR1 SGDLS, CDR2 YYNGEE. This CDR3 is 14 amino acids long. Sequenced here: peripheral blood, sampled from a patient treated with radiotherapy plus ipilimumab. This TCR came from a human donor with non-small cell lung cancer who had a partial response to radiotherapy plus ipilimumab. Some clones in this sample may be carry-over from other donors' samples. The chain recombines TRBV9 with TRBJ2-5; TRBD2 agrees at 8 bases. The DNA matches TRBJ2-7 better at its end, which makes the J call doubtful. In DNA form, the CDR3 reads TGTGCCAGCAGCGTAATGGGCGGGGGGTACGAGCAGTACTTC. This encodes CASSVMGGGYEQYF.